The 10 T cell receptor beta chains in this list originate from one sample, sequenced in a study of CXCR3-negative and CXCR3-positive naive CD8 T cells. TRB cDNA libraries were made by UMI-labeled 5' RACE. No DNA is given; TCRdb re-called the 5' RACE reads and lists each CDR3 protein once. The sample includes several thousand distinct CDR3 sequences. Material: naive CXCR3- CD8+ T cells from blood. Subset given: CD45RO-CCR7+CD27+CD95- naive CD8+ T cells lacking CXCR3 (TNR3-). The origin of the receptors is a human donor in good health. Some clones in this sample may be carry-over from other donors' samples.

Its frequency marks this clonotype as medium-sized. This chain links TRBV20-1 with TRBJ1-1. This CDR3 is built from 12 residues. Germline V CDR1 and CDR2: DFQATT, SNEGSKA (reference sequence). The chain's CDR3 is CSARGISSEAFF.

CDR3 sequence reads: CASSYSDREGTDTQYF. The chain joins TRBV6-5 to TRBJ2-3; the D call from TCRdb, TRBD1, cannot be confirmed without DNA. From germline, CDR1 is MNHEY and CDR2 SVGAGI. The CDR3 consists of 16 residues.

In terms of frequency, this clonotype is medium-sized (0.01 to 0.1%). The CDR3 loop reads CASSPGPGNTGELFF. The chain has TRBV27 and TRBJ2-2; with no DNA, the TCRdb D assignment of TRBD1 cannot be verified. Germline V lookup: CDR1 MNHEY, CDR2 SMNVEV (reference sequence). This CDR3 spans 15 amino acids.

Its frequency marks this clonotype as medium-sized. The chain's CDR3 is CASSLHWTGGGGTGELFF. The chain has TRBV7-6 and TRBJ2-2; the D gene TCRdb calls, TRBD1, cannot be checked with no DNA. The CDR3 has 18 residues. Germline V gives CDR1 SGHVS, CDR2 FNYEAQ.

According to its frequency, this clonotype is medium-sized. The chain joins TRBV28 to TRBJ1-5; the TRBD1 assignment by TCRdb is unverifiable without DNA. CDR1 is MDHEN, CDR2 SYDVKM, per germline. The CDR3 contains 16 residues. The CDR3 loop reads CASSPSAGGNYQPQHF.

This sequence joins TRBV21-1 and TRBJ2-1. TRBV21-1 corresponds to a pseudogene. This CDR3 spans 12 amino acids. CDR3 in amino acids: CASSNSNDVQFF.

The chain uses TRBV11-2 and TRBJ2-1; the D gene TCRdb calls, TRBD2, cannot be checked with no DNA. Per germline, CDR1 SGHAT and CDR2 FQNNGV. CDR3 size: 15 residues. The CDR3 loop reads CASSLVAGGPNEQFF.

The CDR3 sequence is CASSPGQFYGYTF. The chain carries TRBV7-8 and TRBJ1-2; TCRdb gives TRBD1 as the D gene, but with no DNA this cannot be confirmed. From germline, CDR1 is SGHVS and CDR2 FQNEAQ. The CDR3 has 13 amino acids.

In terms of frequency, this clonotype is medium-sized. V is TRBV4-1 and J is TRBJ2-7; TCRdb's D gene call, TRBD1, goes unchecked for lack of DNA. The germline gives CDR1 MGHRA, CDR2 YSYEKL. The CDR3 runs 14 residues. CDR3 amino acids: CASSQDRGYDEQYF.

The V call is TRBV19, the J call TRBJ2-7; the D call from TCRdb, TRBD2, cannot be confirmed without DNA. This CDR3 spans 15 amino acids. CDR1 is LNHDA and CDR2 is SQIVND in the germline V gene (reference sequence). CDR3 sequence: CASSSPLLSTYEQYF.